The next 20 T cell receptor beta chains were all read from a single sample in a study of cytomegalovirus exposure and HLA in healthy donors. A multiplex PCR was run with 60 Vbeta primers and 13 Jbeta primers. TCRdb keeps only in-frame clones here, not all; method: immunoSEQ multiplex PCR. The sample table sets out 90,000 to 150,000 clones. Sequencing was done on a sample of PBMCs. The origin of the receptors is a man aged 18-30 years in good health and CMV-seronegative.

This chain links TRBV7-2 with TRBJ2-2; possibly TRBD1 for D (6 bases). V shed 5 bases and J shed 3 bases, with 13 bases lying between them. Germline lookup yields CDR1 SGHTA and CDR2 FQGNSA. This CDR3 is built from 15 residues. In DNA, the CDR3 is TGTGCCAGCAGCCCAGGGACACTCGACACCGGGGAGCTGTTTTTT. Protein product: CASSPGTLDTGELFF.

The chain couples TRBV5-5 to TRBJ1-5, with no clear D. Trimming shortened V by 5 bases and J by 4 bases, and 10 bases separated the two germline ends. CDR3 size: 13 residues. Germline lookup yields CDR1 SGHKS and CDR2 YYEKEE (reference sequence). The DNA of the CDR3 is TGTGCCAGCAGTTCGCTAGCAAATCAGCCCCAGCATTTT. Translation: CASSSLANQPQHF.

V gene TRBV2 combines with J gene TRBJ2-7; TRBD1 matches 7 bases. Trimming cost V 6 bases and J 10 bases; bases outside gene matches: 12. Per the germline V gene, CDR1 is SNHLY and CDR2 is FYNNEI. The CDR3 spans 13 residues. CDR3 sequence reads: CASRVTGVWDQYF. The CDR3 DNA follows: TGTGCCAGCAGGGTTACAGGGGTGTGGGATCAGTACTTC. The variable domain in full, completed from reference TRBV2 and TRBJ2-7, reads EPEVTQTPSHQVTQMGQEVILRCVPISNHLYFYWYRQILGQKVEFLVSFYNNEISEKSEIFDDQFSVERPDGSNFTLKIRSTKLEDSAMYFCASRVTGVWDQYFGPGTRLTVT.

The rearrangement uses TRBV7-8 and TRBJ2-7; 14 bases fit TRBD2. Germline trimming cut 5 bases from V and 6 bases from J; bases unmatched to any gene: 9. The CDR3 consists of 16 residues. CDR1 is SGHVS, CDR2 FQNEAQ, per germline. CDR3 amino acids: CASSNWGLAGDFEQYF. CDR3 coding DNA: TGTGCCAGCAGCAATTGGGGACTAGCGGGAGACTTCGAGCAGTACTTC.

The chain couples TRBV7-9 to TRBJ1-1; 7 bases line up with TRBD1. Germline trimming cut 6 bases from V and 1 base from J; bases unmatched to any gene: 5. This CDR3 is 14 amino acids long. CDR1 and CDR2 from the germline V gene are SEHNR and FQNEAQ (reference sequence). The CDR3 sequence: CASRPTGANTEAFF. The CDR3 DNA follows: TGTGCCAGCAGACCAACAGGGGCGAACACTGAAGCTTTCTTT.

The chain joins TRBV19 to TRBJ2-7; D is uncertain. V was cut by 5 bases and J by 5 bases, with 16 bases left in between. Germline values: CDR1 LNHDA, CDR2 SQIVND (reference sequence). The CDR3 totals 14 residues. This CDR3 reads CASSSQSPTDEQYF. DNA for the CDR3: TGTGCCAGTAGTTCCCAGAGTCCGACTGACGAGCAGTACTTC.

As DNA, the CDR3 is TGTGCCAGCATCGGACAGGGAAGGACTGAAGCTTTCTTT. Its translation is CASIGQGRTEAFF. The chain links TRBV7-2 to TRBJ1-1; 8 bases line up with TRBD1. V lost 7 bases to trimming and J lost 5 bases; unmatched junction nucleotides: 6. Germline V gene sequence: CDR1 SGHTA, CDR2 FQGNSA. CDR3 size: 13 residues.

The chain has TRBV10-3 and TRBJ1-1, with a weak D call TRBD1 (5 bases). The CDR3 consists of 14 residues. V gave up 3 bases and J gave up 1 base, with 9 bases separating them. From germline, CDR1 is ENHRY and CDR2 SYGVKD. CDR3 bases: TGTGCCATCAGTGATTACAGGCAGAACACTGAAGCTTTCTTT. It codes for CAISDYRQNTEAFF.

This rearrangement joins TRBV4-1 to TRBJ1-2; D is perhaps TRBD1 (6 bases). Germline V gene data show CDR1 as MGHRA and CDR2 as YSYEKL. This CDR3 is 14 amino acids long. The V end lost 1 base, the J end lost 8 bases, and 14 bases lay between the germline ends. In nucleotides, the CDR3 is TGCGCCAGCAGCCAAGTTGTCGGACAGAGCGGCTACACCTTC. This encodes CASSQVVGQSGYTF.

The chain recombines TRBV19 with TRBJ2-7; 9 nucleotides align to TRBD2. The germline gives CDR1 LNHDA, CDR2 SQIVND (reference sequence). Germline trimming cut 2 bases from V and 3 bases from J; bases unmatched to any gene: 5. This CDR3 has 15 amino acids. The CDR3 DNA is TGTGCCAGTAGTATACAAGCGGGAGGCCGCTACGAGCAGTACTTC. Its translation: CASSIQAGGRYEQYF. Filled out from reference TRBV19 and TRBJ2-7, the complete variable domain reads DGGITQSPKYLFRKEGQNVTLSCEQNLNHDAMYWYRQDPGQGLRLIYYSQIVNDFQKGDIAEGYSVSREKKESFPLTVTSAQKNPTAFYLCASSIQAGGRYEQYFGPGTRLTVT.

The chain uses TRBV7-9 and TRBJ2-1; 10 nucleotides agree with TRBD2. This CDR3 is built from 15 residues. Unmatched junction bases numbered 7, after V lost 4 bases and J lost 7 bases. Germline V lookup: CDR1 SEHNR, CDR2 FQNEAQ (reference sequence). As DNA, the CDR3 is TGTGCCAGCAGCTCGGGTAGCGGGAGGTTAAATGAGCAGTTCTTC. Translation gives CASSSGSGRLNEQFF.

The chain carries TRBV6-5 and TRBJ2-7, with 8 bases matching TRBD2. This CDR3 comprises 15 residues. V shed 6 bases and J 5 bases; nucleotides not matched to a gene: 12. Germline V gives CDR1 MNHEY, CDR2 SVGAGI. In nucleotides, the CDR3 is TGTGCCAGCAGAGACCCGGGCGGGGGGATCGACGAGCAGTACTTC. The encoded protein is CASRDPGGGIDEQYF.

This chain joins TRBV19 and TRBJ2-2; TRBD2 matches at 8 bases. V was pared by 8 bases and J by 3 bases, with 11 bases of the junction left unmatched. The germline gives CDR1 LNHDA, CDR2 SQIVND (reference sequence). The CDR3 length is 16 residues. The CDR3 protein is CASAGGRGGDTGELFF. DNA of the CDR3: TGTGCCAGTGCCGGGGGACGGGGGGGCGACACCGGGGAGCTGTTTTTT.

Here the CDR3 reads CASRMTGGPYEQYF. For the CDR3, the DNA is TGTGCCAGCAGGATGACAGGCGGGCCCTACGAGCAGTACTTC. The chain recombines TRBV27 with TRBJ2-7, with D perhaps matching TRBD1 (6 bases). The CDR3 contains 14 residues. V was cut by 6 bases and J by 2 bases, with 14 bases left in between. The V gene's germline CDR1 is MNHEY and CDR2 SMNVEV (reference sequence).

The CDR3 spells CASSWGEEATTDTQYF. The CDR3, as DNA: TGTGCCAGCAGCTGGGGGGAGGAGGCAACGACAGATACGCAGTATTTT. The chain couples TRBV7-4 to TRBJ2-3, with a weak D call TRBD2 (6 bases). V shed 4 bases and J shed 3 bases, with 17 bases lying between them. Germline CDR1 and CDR2: SGHVT and SQSDAQ. The CDR3 has 16 amino acids.

This sequence joins TRBV5-1 and TRBJ2-5, with TRBD1 matching 8 bases. Germline-derived CDR1 and CDR2 are SGHRS and YFSETQ. The CDR3 sequence is 15 residues long. Unmatched junction bases numbered 6, after V lost 0 bases and J lost 5 bases. The CDR3 here is CASSLVGQAPETQYF. Here the CDR3 DNA reads TGCGCCAGCAGCTTGGTGGGACAGGCCCCCGAGACCCAGTACTTC.

The chain recombines TRBV11-2 with TRBJ1-2; no reliable D call. V shed 5 bases and J shed 0 bases, with 19 bases lying between them. CDR3 length equals 17 residues. CDR1 and CDR2 from the germline V gene are SGHAT and FQNNGV. The CDR3 DNA reads TGTGCCAGCAGCCCCTCTAGGTCGTTCCTGCCTAACTATGGCTACACCTTC. This codes for CASSPSRSFLPNYGYTF.

This rearrangement joins TRBV30 to TRBJ2-7; TRBD2 matches 9 bases. The ends lost 2 bases at V and 9 bases at J; junction bases unmatched: 11. Germline V gives CDR1 GTSNPN, CDR2 SVGIG (reference sequence). The CDR3 contains 14 residues. CDR3 residues: CAWSSLGGGAVQYF. CDR3 bases: TGTGCCTGGAGTAGTCTGGGCGGGGGGGCTGTGCAGTACTTC.

CDR3 loop: CATSGGDYNEQFF. Here the CDR3 DNA reads TGTGCCACTAGCGGGGGGGACTACAATGAGCAGTTCTTC. The chain is built from TRBV6-4 and TRBJ2-1; 12 bases match TRBD2. Germline V CDR1 and CDR2: MRHNA, SNTAGT. This CDR3 region has 13 residues. Trimming cost V 10 bases and J 3 bases; bases outside gene matches: 1.

To note about this clone: The sample has other DNA sequences that encode this CDR3 too. The chain recombines TRBV11-2 with TRBJ2-1; unclear D gene. With 2 bases removed from V and 6 bases from J, the gap between germline ends came to 20 bases. Germline V gene sequence: CDR1 SGHAT, CDR2 FQNNGV. The CDR3 sequence is 17 residues long. Written as DNA, the CDR3 is TGTGCCAGCAGCTTACCTTTTCGTTCAGAGCGCCGCAATGAGCAGTTCTTC. Its translation: CASSLPFRSERRNEQFF.